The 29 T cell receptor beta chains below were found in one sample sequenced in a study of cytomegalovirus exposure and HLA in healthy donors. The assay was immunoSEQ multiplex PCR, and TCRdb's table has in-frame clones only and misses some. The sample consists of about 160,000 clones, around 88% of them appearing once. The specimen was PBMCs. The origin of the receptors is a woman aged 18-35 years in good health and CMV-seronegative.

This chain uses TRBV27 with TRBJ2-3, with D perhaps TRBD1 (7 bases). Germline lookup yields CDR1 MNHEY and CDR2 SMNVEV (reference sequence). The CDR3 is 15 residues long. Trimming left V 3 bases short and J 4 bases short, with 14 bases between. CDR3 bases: TGTGCCAGCAGTTTCCGGATCAGGGGGGCAGATACGCAGTATTTT. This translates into CASSFRIRGADTQYF.

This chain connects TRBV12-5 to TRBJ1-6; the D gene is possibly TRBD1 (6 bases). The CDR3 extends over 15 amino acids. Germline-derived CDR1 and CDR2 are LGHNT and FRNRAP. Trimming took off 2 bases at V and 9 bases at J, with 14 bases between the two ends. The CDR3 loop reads CASGLYQGGGSPLHF. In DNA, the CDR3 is TGTGCTAGTGGTTTGTACCAGGGAGGGGGTTCACCCCTCCACTTT. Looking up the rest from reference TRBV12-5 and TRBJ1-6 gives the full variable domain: DARVTQTPRHKVTEMGQEVTMRCQPILGHNTVFWYRQTMMQGLELLAYFRNRAPLDDSGMPKDRFSAEMPDATLATLKIQPSEPRDSAVYFCASGLYQGGGSPLHFGNGTRLTVT.

CDR3 sequence reads: CASSQTGTPVLNTEAFF. As DNA, the CDR3 is TGTGCCAGCAGCCAAACGGGTACGCCGGTGCTGAACACTGAAGCTTTCTTT. The chain couples TRBV2 to TRBJ1-1; D is unclear. Germline values: CDR1 SNHLY, CDR2 FYNNEI. The germline V and J ends were trimmed by 6 bases and 0 bases, with 20 bases remaining between them. There are 17 residues in the CDR3.

CDR3: CASSERGARNTEAFF. In DNA form, the CDR3 reads TGTGCCAGCAGTGAACGGGGGGCGAGGAACACTGAAGCTTTCTTT. The chain recombines TRBV6-1 with TRBJ1-1; D might be TRBD1 (6 bases). The V gene lost 2 bases and the J gene lost 1 base, with 11 bases spanning the gap. In germline, CDR1 is MNHNS, CDR2 SASEGT. The CDR3 loop spans 15 amino acids.

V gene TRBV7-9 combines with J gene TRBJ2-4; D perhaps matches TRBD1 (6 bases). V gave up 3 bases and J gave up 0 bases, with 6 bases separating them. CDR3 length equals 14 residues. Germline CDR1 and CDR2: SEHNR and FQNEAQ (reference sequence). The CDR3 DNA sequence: TGTGCCAGCAGCTTGGGGGCAGCCAAAAACATTCAGTACTTC. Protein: CASSLGAAKNIQYF.

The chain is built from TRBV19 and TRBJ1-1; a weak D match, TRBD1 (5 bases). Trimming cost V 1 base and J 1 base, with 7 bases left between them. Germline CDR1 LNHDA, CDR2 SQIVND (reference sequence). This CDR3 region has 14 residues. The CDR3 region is CASSIVGGNTEAFF. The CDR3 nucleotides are TGTGCCAGTAGTATAGTGGGGGGGAACACTGAAGCTTTCTTT.

Here the CDR3 DNA reads TGTGCCAGCAGCGACAACCCTAGCGGGAGCTCCTACGAGCAGTACTTC. This encodes CASSDNPSGSSYEQYF. The rearrangement uses TRBV9 and TRBJ2-7; 10 nucleotides agree with TRBD2. The ends lost 3 bases at V and 0 bases at J; junction bases unmatched: 6. CDR1 SGDLS and CDR2 YYNGEE come from the germline V gene. The CDR3 has 16 amino acids. Together with reference TRBV9 and TRBJ2-7, the CDR3 gives the full variable domain: DSGVTQTPKHLITATGQRVTLRCSPRSGDLSVYWYQQSLDQGLQFLIQYYNGEERAKGNILERFSAQQFPDLHSELNLSSLELGDSALYFCASSDNPSGSSYEQYFGPGTRLTVT.

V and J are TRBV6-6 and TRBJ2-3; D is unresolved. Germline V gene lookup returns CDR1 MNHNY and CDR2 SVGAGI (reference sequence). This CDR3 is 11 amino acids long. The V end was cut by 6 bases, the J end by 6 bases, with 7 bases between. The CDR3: CASSRADTQYF. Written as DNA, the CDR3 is TGTGCCAGCAGCCGCGCGGATACGCAGTATTTT.

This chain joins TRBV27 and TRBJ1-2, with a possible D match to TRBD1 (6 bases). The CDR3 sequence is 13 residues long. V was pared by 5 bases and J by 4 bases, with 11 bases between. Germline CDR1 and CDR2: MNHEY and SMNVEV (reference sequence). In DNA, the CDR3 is TGTGCCAGCAGTCAAAGGGGGACCTATGGCTACACCTTC. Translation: CASSQRGTYGYTF.

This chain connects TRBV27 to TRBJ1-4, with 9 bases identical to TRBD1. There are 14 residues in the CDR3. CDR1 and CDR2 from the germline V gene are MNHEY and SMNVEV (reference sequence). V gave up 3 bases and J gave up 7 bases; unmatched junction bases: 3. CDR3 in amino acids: CASSLTGGGEKLFF. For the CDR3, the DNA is TGTGCCAGCAGTTTGACAGGGGGGGGTGAAAAACTGTTTTTT. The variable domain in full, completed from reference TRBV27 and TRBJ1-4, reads EAQVTQNPRYLITVTGKKLTVTCSQNMNHEYMSWYRQDPGLGLRQIYYSMNVEVTDKGDVPEGYKVSRKEKRNFPLILESPSPNQTSLYFCASSLTGGGEKLFFGSGTQLSVL.

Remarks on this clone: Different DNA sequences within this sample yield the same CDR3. The CDR3 reads CASSFGGEAFF. In DNA form, the CDR3 reads TGCGCCAGCAGCTTTGGCGGGGAAGCTTTCTTT. The chain links TRBV5-1 to TRBJ1-1, with unresolved D. V shed 2 bases and J shed 8 bases, with 7 bases lying between them. Germline V gives CDR1 SGHRS, CDR2 YFSETQ. The CDR3 extends over 11 amino acids.

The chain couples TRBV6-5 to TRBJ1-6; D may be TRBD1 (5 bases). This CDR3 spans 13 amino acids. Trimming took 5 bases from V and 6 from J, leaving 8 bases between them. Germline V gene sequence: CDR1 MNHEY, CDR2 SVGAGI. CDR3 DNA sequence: TGTGCCAGCAGTACCCAGGGTAATTCACCCCTCCACTTT. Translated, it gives CASSTQGNSPLHF.

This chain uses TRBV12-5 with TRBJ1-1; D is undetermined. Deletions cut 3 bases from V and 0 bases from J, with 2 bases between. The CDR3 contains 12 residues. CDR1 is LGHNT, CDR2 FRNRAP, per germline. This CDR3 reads CASGFVNTEAFF. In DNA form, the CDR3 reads TGTGCTAGTGGTTTCGTGAACACTGAAGCTTTCTTT.

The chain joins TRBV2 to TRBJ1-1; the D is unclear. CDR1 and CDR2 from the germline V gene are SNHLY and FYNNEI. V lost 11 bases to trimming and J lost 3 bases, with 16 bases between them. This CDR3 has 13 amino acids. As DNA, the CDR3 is TGTGCCTGCCTACGAGGGCAGGACACTGAAGCTTTCTTT. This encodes CACLRGQDTEAFF.

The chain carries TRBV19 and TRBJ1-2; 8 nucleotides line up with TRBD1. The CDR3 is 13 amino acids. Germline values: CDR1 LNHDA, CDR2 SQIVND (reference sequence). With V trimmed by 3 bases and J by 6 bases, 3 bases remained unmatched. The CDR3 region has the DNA TGTGCCAGTAGTATGGTGGACAGGGATGGCTACACCTTC. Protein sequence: CASSMVDRDGYTF.

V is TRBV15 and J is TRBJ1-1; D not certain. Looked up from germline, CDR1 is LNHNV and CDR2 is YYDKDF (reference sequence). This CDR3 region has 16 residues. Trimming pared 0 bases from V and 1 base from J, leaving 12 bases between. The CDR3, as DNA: TGTGCCACCAGCAGAGAAAGAGGTTGGAGGAACACTGAAGCTTTCTTT. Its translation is CATSRERGWRNTEAFF. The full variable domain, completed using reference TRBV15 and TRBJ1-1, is DAMVIQNPRYQVTQFGKPVTLSCSQTLNHNVMYWYQQKSSQAPKLLFHYYDKDFNNEADTPDNFQSRRPNTSFCFLDIRSPGLGDTAMYLCATSRERGWRNTEAFFGQGTRLTVV.

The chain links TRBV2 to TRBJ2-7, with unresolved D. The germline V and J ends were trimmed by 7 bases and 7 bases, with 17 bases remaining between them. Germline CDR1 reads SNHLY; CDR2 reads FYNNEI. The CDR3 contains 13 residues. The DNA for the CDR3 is TGTGCCAGCAATAGTCTAGTGGTGGAAGAGCAGTACTTC. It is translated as CASNSLVVEEQYF.

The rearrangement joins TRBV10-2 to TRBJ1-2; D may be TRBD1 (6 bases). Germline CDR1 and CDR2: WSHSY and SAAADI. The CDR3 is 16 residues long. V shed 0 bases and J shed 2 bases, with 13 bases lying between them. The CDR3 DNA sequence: TGCGCCAGCAGTGAGTCCGGGACACGAGTGAACTATGGCTACACCTTC. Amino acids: CASSESGTRVNYGYTF.

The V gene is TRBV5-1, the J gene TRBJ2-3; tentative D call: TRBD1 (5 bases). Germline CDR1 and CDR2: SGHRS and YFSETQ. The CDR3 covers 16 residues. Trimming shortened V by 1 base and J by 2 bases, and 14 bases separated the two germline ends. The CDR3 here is CASSLKTRGHTDTQYF. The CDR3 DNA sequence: TGCGCCAGCAGCTTGAAGACGCGAGGACACACAGATACGCAGTATTTT.

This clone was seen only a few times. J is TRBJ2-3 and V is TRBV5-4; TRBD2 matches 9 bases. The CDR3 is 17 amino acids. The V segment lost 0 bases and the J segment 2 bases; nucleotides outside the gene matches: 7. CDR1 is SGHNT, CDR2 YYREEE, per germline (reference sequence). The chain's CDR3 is CASSLVGSGGATDTQYF. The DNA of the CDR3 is TGTGCCAGCAGCTTGGTAGGTAGCGGGGGAGCCACAGATACGCAGTATTTT. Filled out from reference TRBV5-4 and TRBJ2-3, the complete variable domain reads ETGVTQSPTHLIKTRGQQVTLRCSSQSGHNTVSWYQQALGQGPQFIFQYYREEENGRGNFPPRFSGLQFPNYSSELNVNALELDDSALYLCASSLVGSGGATDTQYFGPGTRLTVL.

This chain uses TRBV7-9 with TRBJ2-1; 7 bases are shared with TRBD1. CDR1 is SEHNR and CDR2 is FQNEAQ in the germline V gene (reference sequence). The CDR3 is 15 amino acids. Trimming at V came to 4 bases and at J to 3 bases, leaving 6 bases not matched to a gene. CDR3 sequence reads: CASSSHRDSYNEQFF. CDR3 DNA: TGTGCCAGCAGCTCACACCGGGACAGCTACAATGAGCAGTTCTTC. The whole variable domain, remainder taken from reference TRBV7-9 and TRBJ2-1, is DTGVSQNPRHKITKRGQNVTFRCDPISEHNRLYWYRQTLGQGPEFLTYFQNEAQLEKSRLLSDRFSAERPKGSFSTLEIQRTEQGDSAMYLCASSSHRDSYNEQFFGPGTRLTVL.

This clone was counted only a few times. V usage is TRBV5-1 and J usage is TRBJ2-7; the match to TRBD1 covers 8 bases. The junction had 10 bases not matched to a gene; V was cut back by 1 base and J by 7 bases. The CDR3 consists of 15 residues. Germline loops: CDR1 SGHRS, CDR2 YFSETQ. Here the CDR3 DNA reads TGCGCCAGCAGCTTGCCAGGGGGCGTCGCGGGGGAGCAGTACTTC. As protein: CASSLPGGVAGEQYF.

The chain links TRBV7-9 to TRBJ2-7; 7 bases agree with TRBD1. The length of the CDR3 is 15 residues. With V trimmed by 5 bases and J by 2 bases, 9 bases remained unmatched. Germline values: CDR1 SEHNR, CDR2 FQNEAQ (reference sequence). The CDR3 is CASSTPGQLPYEQYF. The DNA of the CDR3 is TGTGCCAGCAGCACCCCGGGACAGCTACCCTACGAGCAGTACTTC.

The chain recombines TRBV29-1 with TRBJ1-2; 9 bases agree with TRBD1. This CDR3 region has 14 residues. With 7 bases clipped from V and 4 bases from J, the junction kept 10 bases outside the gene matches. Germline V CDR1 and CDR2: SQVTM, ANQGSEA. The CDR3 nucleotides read TGCAGCGCCCAAGGGACAGGGCAGGGCTATGGCTACACCTTC. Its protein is CSAQGTGQGYGYTF.

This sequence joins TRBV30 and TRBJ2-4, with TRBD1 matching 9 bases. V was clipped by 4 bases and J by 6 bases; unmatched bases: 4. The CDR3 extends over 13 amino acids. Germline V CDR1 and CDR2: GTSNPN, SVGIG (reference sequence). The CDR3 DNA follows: TGTGCCTGGACGCAGGACAGGGGAAACATTCAGTACTTC. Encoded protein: CAWTQDRGNIQYF.

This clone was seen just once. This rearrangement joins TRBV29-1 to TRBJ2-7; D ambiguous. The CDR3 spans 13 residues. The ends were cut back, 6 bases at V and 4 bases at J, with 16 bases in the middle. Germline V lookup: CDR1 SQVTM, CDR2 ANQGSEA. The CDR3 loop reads CSVAASFKYEQYF. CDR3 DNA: TGCAGCGTGGCCGCTTCGTTCAAATACGAGCAGTACTTC.

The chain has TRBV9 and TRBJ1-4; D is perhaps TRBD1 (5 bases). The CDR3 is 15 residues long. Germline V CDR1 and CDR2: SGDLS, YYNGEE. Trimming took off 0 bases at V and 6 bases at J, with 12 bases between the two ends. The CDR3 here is CASSVDGGMDEKLFF. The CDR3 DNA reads TGTGCCAGCAGCGTAGACGGGGGGATGGATGAAAAACTGTTTTTT.

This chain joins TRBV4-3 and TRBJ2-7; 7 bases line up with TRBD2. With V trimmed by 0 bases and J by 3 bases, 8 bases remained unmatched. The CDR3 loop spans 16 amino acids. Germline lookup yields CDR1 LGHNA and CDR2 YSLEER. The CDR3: CASSQDGEGGFYEQYF. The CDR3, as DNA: TGCGCCAGCAGCCAAGATGGGGAGGGAGGTTTCTACGAGCAGTACTTC.

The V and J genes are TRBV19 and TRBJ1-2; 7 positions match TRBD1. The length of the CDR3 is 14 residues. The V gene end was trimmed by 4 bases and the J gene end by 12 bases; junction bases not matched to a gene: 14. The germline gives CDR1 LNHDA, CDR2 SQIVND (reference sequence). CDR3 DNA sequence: TGTGCCAGTAGTACTACTAGGGACAGTGAGAGACACACCTTC. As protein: CASSTTRDSERHTF.